A single sample is the source of the 10 T cell receptor beta chains below, sequenced in a study of T cell responses to AZD1222 COVID-19 vaccine. Libraries were prepared by immunoSEQ multiplex PCR; TCRdb keeps only in-frame clonotypes and omits some of them. Of under 150,000 clones in the sample, just over 85% are singletons; the top ten hold over 8.5%. The sequenced sample was peripheral blood, obtained on day 0 of AZD1222 vaccination. These receptor sequences come from an adult in good health.

The gene calls are TRBV7-2 and TRBJ2-7; tentatively, D is TRBD1 (6 bases). V lost 1 base, J lost 3 bases, and 13 bases lay in between. There are 15 residues in the CDR3. CDR1 is SGHTA, CDR2 FQGNSA, per germline. In nucleotides, the CDR3 is TGTGCCAGCAGCTTAGGTAGGCAGGGGAACTACGAGCAGTACTTC. Protein product: CASSLGRQGNYEQYF.

This chain joins TRBV4-1 and TRBJ2-7; 7 nucleotides match TRBD1. CDR3 length equals 15 residues. Germline V gene lookup returns CDR1 MGHRA and CDR2 YSYEKL. Trimming at V came to 4 bases and at J to 2 bases, leaving 8 bases not matched to a gene. The CDR3 region is CASSRDRGQPYEQYF. CDR3 DNA sequence: TGCGCCAGCAGCCGGGATAGGGGGCAACCCTACGAGCAGTACTTC.

This clone was seen only a few times. The chain links TRBV2 to TRBJ2-7; 7 nucleotides align to TRBD1. Germline assignment: CDR1 SNHLY and CDR2 FYNNEI. This CDR3 is built from 14 residues. The junction had 3 bases not matched to a gene; V was cut back by 2 bases and J by 2 bases. The CDR3 DNA sequence: TGTGCCAGCAGTGAAAGTCAGGGGGCCTACGAGCAGTACTTC. It codes for CASSESQGAYEQYF.

The rearrangement links TRBV7-2 to TRBJ2-7; D unclear. Between the trimmed V and J ends, which lost 3 bases and 0 bases, there was a span of 9 bases. CDR1 SGHTA and CDR2 FQGNSA come from the germline V gene. The CDR3 is 14 amino acids. CDR3 coding DNA: TGTGCCAGCAGCTTTGGTGCTAACTCCTACGAGCAGTACTTC. Its translation: CASSFGANSYEQYF. Drawing the rest from reference TRBV7-2 and TRBJ2-7, the complete variable domain is GAGVSQSPSNKVTEKGKDVELRCDPISGHTALYWYRQSLGQGLEFLIYFQGNSAPDKSGLPSDRFSAERTGGSVSTLTIQRTQQEDSAVYLCASSFGANSYEQYFGPGTRLTVT.

This clone came up once. This chain connects TRBV30 to TRBJ1-1, with TRBD1 matching over 9 bases. The CDR3 consists of 15 residues. CDR1 GTSNPN and CDR2 SVGIG come from the germline V gene (reference sequence). The V gene end was trimmed by 4 bases and the J gene end by 2 bases; junction bases not matched to a gene: 8. The CDR3 nucleotides are TGTGCCTGGAAAATACAGGGGGCCTTAAACACTGAAGCTTTCTTT. Translation gives CAWKIQGALNTEAFF.

The V call is TRBV4-3, the J call TRBJ2-3; no clear D. CDR1 is LGHNA, CDR2 YSLEER, per germline. V lost 3 bases and J 4 bases, leaving 5 bases between the germline ends. This CDR3 spans 12 amino acids. CDR3: CASSHTSDTQYF. The CDR3 DNA reads as TGCGCCAGCAGCCATACGTCAGATACGCAGTATTTT.

The V and J genes are TRBV5-1 and TRBJ2-7; tentative D call: TRBD2 (6 bases). In germline, CDR1 is SGHRS, CDR2 YFSETQ. CDR3 size: 15 residues. V lost 5 bases and J 4 bases, leaving 19 bases between the germline ends. In DNA, the CDR3 is TGCGCCAGCAGTCCACGAGGGGACTCAACATACGAGCAGTACTTC. Protein product: CASSPRGDSTYEQYF.

A remark on this clone: One end of the junction does not line up with germline, which may come from a read error. The chain carries TRBV6-2 or TRBV6-3 and TRBJ1-6; D not certain. The CDR3 is made up of 13 amino acids. CDR1 is MNHEY and CDR2 is SVGEGT in the germline V gene. CDR3 sequence reads: CASSRTYDSPLHF. DNA of the CDR3: TGTGCCAGCAGCCGGACCTATGATTCACCCCTCCACTTT.

The chain employs TRBV5-1 and TRBJ2-7; 7 bases are a match to TRBD1. The CDR3 consists of 13 residues. Per the germline V gene, CDR1 is SGHRS and CDR2 is YFSETQ. The junction had 4 bases not matched to a gene; V was cut back by 4 bases and J by 3 bases. The CDR3 spells CASSLDRDYEQYF. Written as DNA, the CDR3 is TGCGCCAGCAGCCTAGACAGGGACTACGAGCAGTACTTC.

This clone was recorded a few times. The chain employs TRBV10-2 and TRBJ2-2, with TRBD2 identical over 11 bases. This CDR3 has 19 residues. Germline V lookup: CDR1 WSHSY, CDR2 SAAADI. V lost 5 bases to trimming and J lost 0 bases; unmatched junction nucleotides: 11. The CDR3: CASSLLPGLAAANTGELFF. The CDR3 bases are TGCGCCAGCAGTTTGCTCCCGGGACTAGCGGCCGCGAACACCGGGGAGCTGTTTTTT.